These 23 T cell receptor gamma chains share one sample of origin, sequenced in a study of gammadelta T cells in human blood. TCRdb reapplied CATT to the RT-PCR reads. The data contain over a hundred gamma-chain clones, about 2.6% of them seen just once; the ten biggest clones take up 56%. What was sequenced was Vgamma9Vdelta2 gamma-delta T cells from infant blood. These receptors originate from a human donor.

This clone turned up a few times. A far larger clone is one nucleotide away, so this likely arose from a read error. Different DNA sequences within this sample yield the same CDR3. The genes are TRGV9 and TRGJP. The V gene's germline CDR1 is GITISATS and CDR2 ISYDGTV (reference sequence). CDR3 length: 16 residues. Here the CDR3 DNA reads TGTGCATTGTGGGAGACCCAAGAGTTGGGCAAAAAAATCAAGGTATTT. It yields the protein CALWETQELGKKIKVF.

A word on this clone: For this DNA, TCRdb reports the protein of a much larger clone, which diverges at residue 10, most likely from a read error; the protein presented here is translated directly from the DNA. V usage is TRGV9 and J usage is TRGJP. Matching the DNA to germline supplied the J gene, which TCRdb does not give. CDR1 is GITISATS and CDR2 is ISYDGTV in the germline V gene (reference sequence). CDR3 size: 16 residues. As DNA, the CDR3 is TGTGCCTTGTGGGAGGTGCAAGAGTTGGACAAAAAAATCAAGGTATTT. Translating it yields CALWEVQELDKKIKVF.

This clone is hyperexpanded (1% or more) in the sample. The identical CDR3 is also encoded by other nucleotide sequences in the sample. The gene calls are TRGV9 and TRGJP. This CDR3 is 15 amino acids long. CDR1 is GITISATS and CDR2 is ISYDGTV in the germline V gene (reference sequence). V shed 3 bases, J shed 7 bases, and the junction held 3 bases outside the gene matches. The CDR3: CALWEPELGKKIKVF. As DNA, the CDR3 is TGTGCCTTGTGGGAGCCCGAGTTGGGCAAAAAAATCAAGGTATTT.

This clone is classed as large. A read error may be the cause here, since a much bigger clone is one base away. This sequence joins TRGV9 and TRGJ1 or TRGJ2. The CDR3 loop spans 14 amino acids. Per germline, CDR1 GITISATS and CDR2 ISYDGTV (reference sequence). In DNA form, the CDR3 reads TGTGCCGTGTGGGAGGGTTCGAATTATTATAAGAAACTCTTT. Amino acids: CAVWEGSNYYKKLF.

The sample holds a few counts of this clone. TCRdb pairs this DNA with a much larger clone's protein that differs at residue 3, likely a read error; the protein shown was translated from the DNA. This sequence joins TRGV9 and TRGJP. The CDR3 loop spans 15 amino acids. Per germline, CDR1 GITISATS and CDR2 ISYDGTV (reference sequence). CDR3 residues: CAVWEVQLGKKIKVF. The CDR3, as DNA: TGTGCCGTGTGGGAGGTGCAGTTGGGCAAAAAAATCAAGGTATTT.

The table lists this clone with a few counts. TCRdb's protein, taken from a much larger clone, differs from this DNA's translation at residue 3, likely owing to a read error; the protein displayed comes from the DNA. J is TRGJP and V is TRGV9. No J segment appears in TCRdb, so it was assigned here by matching the sequence to germline. Germline loops: CDR1 GITISATS, CDR2 ISYDGTV (reference sequence). CDR3 length equals 15 residues. CDR3 DNA sequence: TGTGCCGTGTGGGAGGTGACGTTGGGCAAAAAAATCAAGGTATTT. This translates into CAVWEVTLGKKIKVF.

To note about this clone: A much more abundant neighbour one base away suggests this may be a read error. The rearrangement uses TRGV9 and TRGJP. This CDR3 is 17 amino acids long. Germline CDR1 GITISATS, CDR2 ISYDGTV (reference sequence). Trimming removed 0 bases from V and 7 bases from J; junction bases left unmatched: 6. CDR3 loop: CALWEVNRELGKKIKVF. The CDR3, as DNA: TGTGCCTTGTGGGAGGTGAACCGGGAGTTGGGCAAAAAAATCAAGGTATTT.

This clone was found a few times. J gene TRGJ1 or TRGJ2 was identified, but the V gene was not called. The CDR3 is 11 residues long. The CDR3 spells CATWNYYKKLF. In nucleotides, the CDR3 is TGTGCCACCTGGAATTATTATAAGAAACTCTTT.

This clone was seen a handful of times. The TCRdb protein comes from a much larger clone and disagrees with this DNA's translation at residue 5, likely due to a read error; the protein given here is derived from the DNA. J is TRGJP1 and V is TRGV10. TRGV10 is an open reading frame, and its role is uncertain. The CDR3 is made up of 16 amino acids. The J segment lost 4 bases and the V segment lost 8 bases, leaving 14 bases of the junction unmatched. This CDR3 reads CAAWEYMTHTGWFKIF. The CDR3 DNA follows: TGTGCTGCGTGGGAGTATATGACCCACACTGGTTGGTTCAAGATATTT.

This clone is categorized as large. This chain uses TRGV10 with TRGJP1. TRGV10 is recorded as an ORF, its role being uncertain. The junction had 2 bases not matched to a gene; V was cut back by 8 bases and J by 4 bases. This CDR3 region has 12 residues. This CDR3 is CAAWDTGWFKIF. CDR3 bases: TGTGCTGCGTGGGACACTGGTTGGTTCAAGATATTT.

In the case of this clone: The TCRdb record carries a much larger clone's protein, which differs from this DNA's translation at residue 13; a read error is the likely cause, and the protein listed here is the DNA translation. The V call is TRGV9, the J call TRGJP. The J gene, not given by TCRdb, was assigned here from a germline match of the nucleotide sequence. CDR3 length equals 16 residues. CDR1 and CDR2 from the germline V gene are GITISATS and ISYDGTV (reference sequence). The CDR3 DNA is TGTGCCTTGTGGGAGGTGCAAGAGTTGGGCAAAAAAAACAAGGTATTT. Amino acids: CALWEVQELGKKNKVF.

By sample fraction, this clone is large. It may be a read error: a sequence one base away is much more abundant. The rearrangement joins TRGV9 to TRGJP. The CDR3 has 15 residues. CDR1 GITISATS and CDR2 ISYDGTV come from the germline V gene (reference sequence). CDR3: CAWWEVQLGKKIKVF. The DNA of the CDR3 is TGTGCCTGGTGGGAGGTGCAGTTGGGCAAAAAAATCAAGGTATTT.

By share of the sample, this clone is large. The gene calls are TRGV9 and TRGJP. The CDR3 has 17 residues. Germline loops: CDR1 GITISATS, CDR2 ISYDGTV (reference sequence). Germline trimming cut 1 base from V and 3 bases from J; bases unmatched to any gene: 3. CDR3 protein: CALWEVQQELGKKIKVF. The CDR3, as DNA: TGTGCCTTGTGGGAGGTTCAGCAAGAGTTGGGCAAAAAAATCAAGGTATTT.

This clone is deemed hyperexpanded. The chain is built from TRGV9 and TRGJ1 or TRGJ2. The germline V gene encodes CDR1 GITISATS and CDR2 ISYDGTV (reference sequence). J lost 0 bases, V lost 2 bases, and 4 bases had no gene match. CDR3 length: 14 amino acids. CDR3 bases: TGTGCCTTGTGGGAGGGTTCGAATTATTATAAGAAACTCTTT. It codes for CALWEGSNYYKKLF.

Sample share makes this clone hyperexpanded (1% or more). Other DNA sequences within the sample encode an identical CDR3. The chain links TRGV10 to TRGJP1. TRGV10 is given ORF status, its function remaining uncertain. This CDR3 has 16 residues. V trimming: 8 bases; J trimming: 4 bases; junction bases outside the gene matches: 14. The CDR3: CAAWDYMTHTGWFKIF. CDR3 DNA: TGTGCTGCGTGGGATTATATGACCCACACTGGTTGGTTCAAGATATTT.

Of note for this clone: TCRdb's protein for this DNA is that of a much larger clone and differs from the translation at residue 4, likely a read error; the protein shown is the DNA translation. The chain joins TRGV9 to TRGJP. From germline, CDR1 is GITISATS and CDR2 ISYDGTV (reference sequence). The CDR3 covers 16 residues. In nucleotides, the CDR3 is TGTGCCTTGGGGGAGGTGCAAGAGTTGGGCAAAAAAATCAAGGTATTT. Its translation is CALGEVQELGKKIKVF.

By share of the sample, this clone is hyperexpanded (1% or more). Other DNA sequences in the same sample also yield this CDR3. This chain connects TRGV9 to TRGJP. The V segment lost 1 base and the J segment 6 bases; nucleotides outside the gene matches: 0. Germline V gives CDR1 GITISATS, CDR2 ISYDGTV (reference sequence). This CDR3 contains 15 residues. The CDR3 region has the DNA TGTGCCTTGTGGGAGGTAGAGTTGGGCAAAAAAATCAAGGTATTT. This sequence encodes CALWEVELGKKIKVF.

Note on this clone: TCRdb has a much larger clone's protein, which differs at residue 4 from the translation of this DNA, likely because of a read error; what is shown is the protein translated from the DNA. The chain joins TRGV9 to TRGJP. The CDR3 extends over 15 amino acids. Per germline, CDR1 GITISATS and CDR2 ISYDGTV (reference sequence). Here the CDR3 DNA reads TGTGCCTTGGGGGAGGTGGGCTTGGGCAAAAAAATCAAGGTATTT. Its translation: CALGEVGLGKKIKVF.

By frequency in the sample, this clone is large (0.1 to 1%). The chain has TRGV9 and TRGJP. Assignment of the J gene here rests on matching the DNA to germline, because TCRdb gives none. V was clipped by 5 bases and J by 9 bases; unmatched bases: 10. The germline gives CDR1 GITISATS, CDR2 ISYDGTV (reference sequence). This CDR3 has 16 amino acids. CDR3 coding DNA: TGTGCCTTGTGGGTCGGGCGAGCGTTGGGCAAAAAAATCAAGGTATTT. Translating it yields CALWVGRALGKKIKVF.

On this clone: A read error likely explains why the TCRdb protein, taken from a much larger clone, differs from this DNA's translation at residue 3; the protein shown is translated from the DNA. The gene calls are TRGV9 and TRGJP. The CDR3 loop spans 16 amino acids. Germline lookup yields CDR1 GITISATS and CDR2 ISYDGTV (reference sequence). The CDR3 protein is CAVWEVQELGKKIKVF. The CDR3 nucleotides read TGTGCCGTGTGGGAGGTGCAAGAGTTGGGCAAAAAAATCAAGGTATTT.

By its share, this clone is large. This chain connects TRGV9 to TRGJ1 or TRGJ2. The CDR3 extends over 13 amino acids. Trimming removed 0 bases from V and 6 bases from J; junction bases left unmatched: 5. Germline lookup yields CDR1 GITISATS and CDR2 ISYDGTV (reference sequence). The CDR3 is CALWEVHGYKKLF. The CDR3 nucleotides read TGTGCCTTGTGGGAGGTGCACGGTTATAAGAAACTCTTT.

To note about this clone: The protein in TCRdb stems from a much larger clone and differs at residue 5 from this DNA's translation, likely a read error; here the protein is translated from the DNA. This chain connects TRGV10 to TRGJP1. TRGV10 is an ORF, and what it does is uncertain. The CDR3 is made up of 13 amino acids. V shed 8 bases, J shed 1 base, and the junction held 2 bases outside the gene matches. CDR3 DNA: TGTGCTGCGTGGGGTACCACTGGTTGGTTCAAGATATTT. This codes for CAAWGTTGWFKIF.

This clone rates as hyperexpanded. A much larger clone lies a single base off, so this may be a read error. This chain joins TRGV9 and TRGJP. Trimming took 0 bases from V and 6 from J; bases not matched to a gene: 2. The CDR3 covers 16 residues. CDR1 GITISATS and CDR2 ISYDGTV come from the germline V gene (reference sequence). For the CDR3, the DNA is TGTGCCTTGTGGGAGGTGCCAGAGTTGGGCAAAAAAATCAAGGTATTT. Amino acids: CALWEVPELGKKIKVF.